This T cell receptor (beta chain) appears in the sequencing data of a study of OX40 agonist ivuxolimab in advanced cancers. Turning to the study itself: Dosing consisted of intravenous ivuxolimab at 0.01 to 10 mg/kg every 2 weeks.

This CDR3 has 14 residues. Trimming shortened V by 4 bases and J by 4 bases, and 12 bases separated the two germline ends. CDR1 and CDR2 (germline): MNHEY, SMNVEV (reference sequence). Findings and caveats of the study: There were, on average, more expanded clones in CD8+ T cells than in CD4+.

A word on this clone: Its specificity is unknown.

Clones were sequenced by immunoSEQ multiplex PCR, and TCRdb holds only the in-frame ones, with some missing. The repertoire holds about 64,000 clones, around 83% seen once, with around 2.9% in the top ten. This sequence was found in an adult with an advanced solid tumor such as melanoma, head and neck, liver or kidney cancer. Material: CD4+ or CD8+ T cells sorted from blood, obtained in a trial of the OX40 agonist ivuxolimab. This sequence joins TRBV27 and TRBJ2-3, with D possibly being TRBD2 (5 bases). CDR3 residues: CASSYQVGADTQYF. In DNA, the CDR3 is TGTGCCAGCAGTTATCAGGTCGGGGCAGATACGCAGTATTTT.